This TCR beta chain came from a study of CD8+CD57+ T cells in acquired aplastic anemia. Study information: The DNA of sorted CD4+ and CD8+ cells averaged around 3 ug. Healthy donors had, on average, around 11 million reads for their CD4+ cells.

Study observations and caveats: There were 25 to 35 CD8+ CDR3 sequences that occurred in both patients and controls.

V lost 0 bases and J lost 4; bases outside the gene matches: 8. Germline loops: CDR1 DFQATT, CDR2 SNEGSKA (reference sequence). This CDR3 has 15 amino acids. To note about this clonotype: Its antigen is as yet unknown.

The study profiled TCR beta VDJ and CDR3 using genomic DNA as template. TCRdb itself ran the reads through MiXCR, one entry per CDR3 protein. The sample holds about 190,000 distinct CDR3 sequences, about half seen once. This sequence originates from a human donor in good health, serving as a control. The chain recombines TRBV20-1 with TRBJ2-7; 8 nucleotides align to TRBD2. Input material: sorted CD4+, CD8+, or CD8+CD57+ T cells (not recorded which) from PBMCs. DNA of the CDR3: TGCAGTGCTAGAGATCAGCGGGAGTTGCTATACGAGCAGTACTTC. It specifies CSARDQRELLYEQYF.